What follows describes a single TCR beta chain. The data belong to a study of blood T cell repertoires in COVID-19. Produced via immunoSEQ multiplex PCR; TCRdb's table is partial and in-frame only. This sample has approximately 30,000 clones, with almost 80% found just once. The CDR3 is 18 amino acids. Germline CDR1 reads MGHDK; CDR2 reads SYGVNS. Trimming at V came to 8 bases and at J to 6 bases, leaving 18 bases not matched to a gene. Sequencing was done on a sample of peripheral blood. This TCR was recovered from a woman between 55 and 75 years old with acute or convalescent COVID-19. This chain joins TRBV25-1 and TRBJ1-6, with 8 bases aligning to TRBD1. CDR3 protein: CASAPIGTGTGGNSPLHF. DNA for the CDR3: TGTGCCAGCGCTCCCATCGGCACCGGGACAGGAGGTAATTCACCCCTCCACTTT.